Below are 24 T cell receptor beta chains sequenced from a single sample in a study of response to subunit inactivated influenza vaccine. TCRdb reprocessed the RT-PCR reads with MiXCR, giving one entry per CDR3 protein. This table has fewer than 750,000 distinct CDR3 sequences, approximately 14% appearing once. Sequenced material: PBMCs from blood, taken roughly 13 days after vaccination. These receptors originate from a man in his fifties who received an inactivated influenza vaccine.

At least ten counts were recorded for this clonotype. This rearrangement joins TRBV5-1 to TRBJ2-2; D uncertain. From germline, CDR1 is SGHRS and CDR2 YFSETQ. This CDR3 is built from 14 residues. V was clipped by 3 bases and J by 3 bases, with 9 bases between them. The CDR3 DNA is TGCGCCAGCAGCTCTTTGGATGACACCGGGGAGCTGTTTTTT. Residues: CASSSLDDTGELFF.

V usage is TRBV28 and J usage is TRBJ2-5; D is unclear. In germline, CDR1 is MDHEN, CDR2 SYDVKM. The CDR3 contains 15 residues. Deletions cut 1 base from V and 1 base from J, with 10 bases between. The CDR3 DNA reads TGTGCCAGCAGTTTATCCCAGGCAGTCCAAGAGACCCAGTACTTC. Its protein product is CASSLSQAVQETQYF.

This clonotype was counted only a few times. The rearrangement uses TRBV27 and TRBJ1-2; TRBD1 agrees at 7 bases. The CDR3 is 13 amino acids. J gave up 7 bases and V 5 bases, and 7 bases lay outside the gene matches. Germline V gene data show CDR1 as MNHEY and CDR2 as SMNVEV (reference sequence). The CDR3 protein is CASSPDRARGYTF. The CDR3 nucleotides are TGTGCCAGCAGTCCTGACAGGGCTCGTGGCTACACCTTC.

This clonotype was counted between two and nine times. The chain links TRBV7-3 to TRBJ2-1; D is unclear. V was pared by 2 bases and J by 0 bases, with 8 bases between. CDR1 and CDR2 from the germline V gene are SGHTA and FQGTGA. The CDR3 covers 15 residues. Here the CDR3 DNA reads TGTGCCAGCAGCTTATACCCCAGCTCCTACAATGAGCAGTTCTTC. Its translation is CASSLYPSSYNEQFF.

V and J are TRBV7-9 and TRBJ1-2; D is ambiguous. V shed 3 bases and J shed 6 bases, with 14 bases lying between them. Germline assignment: CDR1 SEHNR and CDR2 FQNEAQ (reference sequence). The CDR3 extends over 14 amino acids. The CDR3 DNA is TGTGCCAGCAGCTTTGGGATCCCCACCGATGGCTACACCTTC. This gives the protein CASSFGIPTDGYTF. The full variable domain, its missing parts supplied by reference TRBV7-9 and TRBJ1-2, is DTGVSQNPRHKITKRGQNVTFRCDPISEHNRLYWYRQTLGQGPEFLTYFQNEAQLEKSRLLSDRFSAERPKGSFSTLEIQRTEQGDSAMYLCASSFGIPTDGYTFGSGTRLTVV.

The rearrangement joins TRBV24-1 to TRBJ2-3; the match to TRBD2 covers 12 bases. Trimming took 4 bases from V and 2 from J; bases not matched to a gene: 6. Per the germline V gene, CDR1 is KGHDR and CDR2 is SFDVKD. The CDR3 is made up of 17 amino acids. The chain's CDR3 is CATSDARTSGITDTQYF. The CDR3 DNA reads as TGTGCCACCAGTGACGCGAGGACTAGCGGGATCACAGATACGCAGTATTTT.

J is TRBJ2-5 and V is TRBV7-8; D not resolved. Germline CDR1 and CDR2: SGHVS and FQNEAQ. The germline V and J ends were trimmed by 6 bases and 2 bases, with 16 bases remaining between them. This CDR3 is 15 amino acids long. The CDR3 bases are TGTGCCAGCAGGTTGGGGAACTGGCAGCAAGAGACCCAGTACTTC. This gives the protein CASRLGNWQQETQYF.

This clonotype was seen a few times. This chain joins TRBV29-1 and TRBJ1-1; D gene unclear. The CDR3 spans 13 residues. Deletions cut 6 bases from V and 0 bases from J, with 11 bases between. CDR1 is SQVTM, CDR2 ANQGSEA, per germline. CDR3 protein: CSVALTLNTEAFF. The CDR3 DNA reads as TGCAGCGTAGCTTTGACCCTGAACACTGAAGCTTTCTTT.

The chain recombines TRBV5-1 with TRBJ2-5, with 12 bases that match TRBD1. The CDR3 length is 15 residues. Trimming cost V 2 bases and J 5 bases; bases outside gene matches: 4. Per the germline V gene, CDR1 is SGHRS and CDR2 is YFSETQ. The CDR3 loop is CASSFGTGGVETQYF. The CDR3 DNA is TGCGCCAGCAGCTTCGGGACAGGGGGCGTGGAGACCCAGTACTTC.

This clonotype was recorded a few times. This chain connects TRBV7-6 to TRBJ2-3, with a possible D match to TRBD2 (7 bases). Per germline, CDR1 SGHVS and CDR2 FNYEAQ. The CDR3 runs to 15 residues. Between the trimmed V and J ends, which lost 3 bases and 5 bases, there was a span of 15 bases. Written as DNA, the CDR3 is TGTGCCAGCAGCTTGATGGGGGGGCCCGGAGATACGCAGTATTTT. Translating gives CASSLMGGPGDTQYF.

The chain carries TRBV3-1 and TRBJ2-6; D not certain. Germline loops: CDR1 LGHDT, CDR2 YNNKEL (reference sequence). The V and J ends lost 4 bases and 11 bases respectively, with 9 bases between them. This CDR3 has 12 residues. CDR3 loop: CASSLTTDVLTF. In DNA, the CDR3 is TGTGCCAGCAGCCTTACGACTGACGTCCTGACTTTC.

This clonotype was detected a few times. The chain carries TRBV6-1 and TRBJ2-2; D call uncertain. V was shortened by 1 base and J by 4 bases, with 4 bases between the two germline ends. The CDR3 has 13 residues. Germline V gene sequence: CDR1 MNHNS, CDR2 SASEGT. DNA of the CDR3: TGTGCCAGCAGTGAAGTGATCACCGGGGAGCTGTTTTTT. Its protein product is CASSEVITGELFF.

The table lists this clonotype with a few counts. CDR3 loop: CASSSTRERGQFF. In DNA, the CDR3 is TGTGCCAGCAGCTCTACTAGGGAACGGGGGCAGTTCTTC. The rearrangement links TRBV7-2 to TRBJ2-1, with D possibly being TRBD2 (5 bases). CDR3 length: 13 amino acids. Germline-derived CDR1 and CDR2 are SGHTA and FQGNSA. Trimming removed 4 bases at V and 12 bases at J, with 16 bases between.

The sample holds a few counts of this clonotype. The chain employs TRBV18 and TRBJ2-7; tentative D call: TRBD2 (6 bases). Germline V gene lookup returns CDR1 KGHSH and CDR2 LQKENI. The V end was cut by 5 bases, the J end by 3 bases, with 17 bases between. The CDR3 length is 15 residues. The DNA for the CDR3 is TGTGCCAGCTCAGGAGGGGACCGTCCTTACTACGAGCAGTACTTC. Its translation: CASSGGDRPYYEQYF.

The V gene is TRBV11-2, the J gene TRBJ1-2, with no clear D. The germline V and J ends were trimmed by 2 bases and 5 bases, with 12 bases remaining between them. Per germline, CDR1 SGHAT and CDR2 FQNNGV. The CDR3 covers 14 residues. CDR3 loop: CASSLSIGEYGYTF. The CDR3, as DNA: TGTGCCAGCAGCTTAAGCATCGGGGAGTATGGCTACACCTTC.

This clonotype was seen a few times. The V and J genes are TRBV15 and TRBJ2-3; D gene ambiguous. Germline CDR1 is LNHNV and CDR2 is YYDKDF (reference sequence). The V gene lost 2 bases and the J gene lost 2 bases, with 11 bases spanning the gap. The CDR3 contains 15 residues. CDR3: CATSRSTLDTDTQYF. The CDR3 region has the DNA TGTGCCACCAGCAGATCCACCCTGGACACAGATACGCAGTATTTT.

This clonotype has just a few counts. This sequence joins TRBV6-5 and TRBJ2-5, with a possible D match to TRBD1 (5 bases). V was clipped by 6 bases and J by 8 bases, with 13 bases between them. This CDR3 is 12 amino acids long. Germline V lookup: CDR1 MNHEY, CDR2 SVGAGI. This CDR3 is CASSQPGLTQYF. The CDR3 DNA reads as TGTGCCAGCAGCCAACCAGGGTTAACCCAGTACTTC.

This clonotype has more than one count but fewer than ten. DNA of the CDR3: TGTGCCAGCAGTTACGCGGGGGGGCCCGCGATCGAGCAGTACTTC. Encoded protein: CASSYAGGPAIEQYF. The chain couples TRBV6-5 to TRBJ2-7, with 9 bases identical to TRBD2. The germline V gene encodes CDR1 MNHEY and CDR2 SVGAGI. Unmatched junction bases numbered 8, after V lost 2 bases and J lost 6 bases. This CDR3 spans 15 amino acids.

In this sample, this clonotype turned up a few times. CDR3 DNA: TGTGCCAGCAGCTTCGGCAGGTGGACTGAGCAGTTCTTC. Encoded protein: CASSFGRWTEQFF. The gene calls are TRBV7-2 and TRBJ2-1; no definite D call. Germline loops: CDR1 SGHTA, CDR2 FQGNSA. CDR3 length equals 13 residues. Trimming cost V 3 bases and J 9 bases, with 12 bases left between them.

The rearrangement links TRBV4-3 to TRBJ1-4, with 12 bases aligning to TRBD1. The germline gives CDR1 LGHNA, CDR2 YSLEER. V lost 0 bases, J lost 2 bases, and 7 bases stayed unmatched. This CDR3 region has 19 residues. In DNA form, the CDR3 reads TGCGCCAGCAGCCAAGACCCGGGACAGGGGGCCTCGACTAATGAAAAACTGTTTTTT. Protein: CASSQDPGQGASTNEKLFF.

This rearrangement joins TRBV20-1 to TRBJ2-1, with no clear D. This CDR3 is built from 14 residues. V lost 0 bases and J 8 bases, leaving 14 bases between the germline ends. Germline CDR1 DFQATT, CDR2 SNEGSKA (reference sequence). CDR3 sequence (DNA): TGCAGTGCTAGAGACCCAAGGGCGTCCGATGAGCAGTTCTTC. Amino acid sequence: CSARDPRASDEQFF.

V is TRBV5-5 and J is TRBJ2-7; 8 bases line up with TRBD1. The length of the CDR3 is 15 residues. Germline CDR1 and CDR2: SGHKS and YYEKEE (reference sequence). The V segment lost 4 bases and the J segment 3 bases; nucleotides outside the gene matches: 9. In DNA, the CDR3 is TGTGCCAGCAGCCTACCCGGGACAGGACGCTACGAGCAGTACTTC. The encoded protein is CASSLPGTGRYEQYF.

The V call is TRBV28, the J call TRBJ2-7; tentatively, D is TRBD1 or TRBD2 (6 bases each). Germline CDR1 is MDHEN and CDR2 is SYDVKM. The V end lost 6 bases, the J end lost 5 bases, and 23 bases lay between the germline ends. CDR3 size: 16 residues. This CDR3 reads CASSLRGLRTPDEQYF. CDR3 nucleotide sequence: TGTGCCAGCAGCCTCAGGGGACTTCGGACTCCGGACGAGCAGTACTTC. Using reference TRBV28 and TRBJ2-7 for the parts outside the CDR3, the full variable domain is DVKVTQSSRYLVKRTGEKVFLECVQDMDHENMFWYRQDPGLGLRLIYFSYDVKMKEKGDIPEGYSVSREKKERFSLILESASTNQTSMYLCASSLRGLRTPDEQYFGPGTRLTVT.

This chain connects TRBV5-1 to TRBJ2-1; D remains ambiguous. Germline V gene sequence: CDR1 SGHRS, CDR2 YFSETQ. The CDR3 sequence is 13 residues long. Trimming took 4 bases from V and 5 from J, leaving 10 bases between them. The CDR3 sequence: CASSKEMDNEQFF. In DNA, the CDR3 is TGCGCCAGCAGCAAGGAAATGGACAATGAGCAGTTCTTC.